The source of this T cell receptor beta chain is a study of OX40 agonist ivuxolimab in advanced cancers. Study overall: Those enrolled were 80% to 85% male, with a mean age of about 66 years and ages from 23 to 79.

This clone has more than one count but fewer than ten. The antigen is not known. General study points: In general, CD8+ T cells held more expanded clones than CD4+ did, on average.

This CDR3 region has 17 residues. CDR1 and CDR2 from the germline V gene are SGHAT and FQNNGV. V was pared by 3 bases and J by 2 bases, with 18 bases between. TCRdb's copy holds only in-frame clones and misses some; the assay was immunoSEQ multiplex PCR. The sample lists 40,000 to 55,000 clones, approximately 80% occurring once. The rearrangement uses TRBV11-2 and TRBJ2-3; D might be TRBD1 (6 bases). The sequencing used CD4+ or CD8+ T cells sorted from blood, collected in a trial of the OX40 agonist ivuxolimab. This receptor was taken from an adult with an advanced solid tumor such as melanoma, head and neck, liver or kidney cancer. DNA of the CDR3: TGTGCCAGCAGCTTTAACCTCAGGGGATCCTTCACAGATACGCAGTATTTT. Translated: CASSFNLRGSFTDTQYF. The full variable domain, rest sourced from reference TRBV11-2 and TRBJ2-3, is EAGVAQSPRYKIIEKRQSVAFWCNPISGHATLYWYQQILGQGPKLLIQFQNNGVVDDSQLPKDRFSAERLKGVDSTLKIQPAKLEDSAVYLCASSFNLRGSFTDTQYFGPGTRLTVL.